This TCR beta chain derives from a study of blood T cell repertoires in COVID-19 (dated by TCRdb to the early 2020s). Describing the broader study: Samples from collaborators originated in the United States, Italy and Spain and spanned both the acute and convalescent phases of COVID-19. The prospective study material was composed of cDNA or gDNA derived from T cells, B-cell-depleted T cells, or PBMCs. Subjects who had been exposed to COVID-19, were actively infected with it, or had recovered from it provided the deeply sampled blood TCRbeta repertoires that made up the dataset. The repertoires were made available in a free public database intended to serve as a resource for research on the immune response to SARS-CoV-2. The samples were drawn from the first 160 participants of the ongoing ImmuneRACE study and from 1,254 subjects provided by 6 global collaborators. A de-identified subject ID, COVID-19 status, age in years and sex were almost always included in the sample metadata. Where HLA class I and class II types were available, the types were taken from metadata supplied by the sample provider, not from assay-based typing.

Remarks on this clone: Its cognate antigen has yet to be identified. Base qualities were left out, and no much larger clone turns up one base away.

TCRbeta CDR3 regions were amplified from genomic DNA by means of the immunoSEQ Assay, a bias-controlled multiplex PCR. The original methods were these. The number of nucleated cells in each sample was estimated from the amplification of reference gene primers within the assay. To quantify the absolute abundance of each unique TCRbeta CDR3 rearrangement, sequence reads were collapsed and filtered. Productive Simpson clonality was computed per sample as the square root of Simpson's diversity index over productive rearrangements. In its TCRdb copy, this immuneACCESS table keeps in-frame sequences only and misses some clones. Where compared with another copy, unresolved V genes explain less than half of these, and the others have no known cause. The V and J calls and clone size come from that table; D and trimming were worked out from the DNA. The sample records over 250,000 clones, 80% to 90% of which are singletons. The ten largest clones take up approximately 10% of the sample.

Collaborating institutions collected whole blood in K2EDTA tubes following their own protocols. Collaborator samples were shipped for TCRbeta analysis as frozen whole blood, isolated PBMCs, or DNA extracted from either sample type. Study-wide conclusions, independent of this receptor: The amount of clinical and demographic metadata varied by source and participant and was provided uncurated.

The sequence was obtained from a woman between 65 and 79 years old with acute or convalescent COVID-19. The sequenced material came from peripheral blood.

The DNA sequence is as follows: TGTGCCAGCAGCCAGGGGACAGGGCTCTCTGGAAACACCATATATTTT. The translation is CASSQGTGLSGNTIYF. The receptor chain draws on TRBV3-1 (or the pseudogene TRBV3-2) and TRBJ1-3, with 9 middle bases fitting TRBD1. Inclusive of the bounding cysteine and phenylalanine, the CDR3 is 16 residues long. This entry keeps only the CDR3 DNA: 48 bases, framed from base 1. After removal of 3 bases from V and 0 bases from J, the junction retains 3 bases not matched to a gene. CDR1 and CDR2 (LGHDT, YNNKEL) derive from the germline V gene (reference sequence).